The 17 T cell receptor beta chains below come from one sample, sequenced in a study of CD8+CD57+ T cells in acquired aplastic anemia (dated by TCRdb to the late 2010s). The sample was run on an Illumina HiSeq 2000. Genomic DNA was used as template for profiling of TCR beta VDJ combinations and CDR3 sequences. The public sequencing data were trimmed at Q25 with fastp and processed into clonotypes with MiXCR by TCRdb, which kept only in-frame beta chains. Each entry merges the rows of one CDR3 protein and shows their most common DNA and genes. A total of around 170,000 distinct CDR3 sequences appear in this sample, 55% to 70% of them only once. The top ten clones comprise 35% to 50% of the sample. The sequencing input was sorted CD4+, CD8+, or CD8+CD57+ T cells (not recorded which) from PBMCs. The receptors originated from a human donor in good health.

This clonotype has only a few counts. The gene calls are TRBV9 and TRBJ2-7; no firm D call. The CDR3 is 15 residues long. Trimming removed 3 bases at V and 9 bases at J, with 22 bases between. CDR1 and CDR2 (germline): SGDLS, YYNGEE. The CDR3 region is CASSASLSGRSGQYF. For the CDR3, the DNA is TGTGCCAGCAGCGCGTCCCTGTCTGGTCGGTCGGGGCAGTACTTC.

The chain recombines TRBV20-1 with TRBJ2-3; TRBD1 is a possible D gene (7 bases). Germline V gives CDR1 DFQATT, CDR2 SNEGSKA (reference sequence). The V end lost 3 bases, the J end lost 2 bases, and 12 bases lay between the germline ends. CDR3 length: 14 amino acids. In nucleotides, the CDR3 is TGCAGTGCTAGGGACAGGAGGGTCACAGATACGCAGTATTTT. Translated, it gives CSARDRRVTDTQYF.

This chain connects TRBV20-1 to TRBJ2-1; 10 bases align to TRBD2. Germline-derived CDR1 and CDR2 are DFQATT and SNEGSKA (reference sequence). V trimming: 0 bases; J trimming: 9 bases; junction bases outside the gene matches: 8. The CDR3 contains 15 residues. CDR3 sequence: CSARDGSGGALEQFF. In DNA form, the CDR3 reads TGCAGTGCTAGAGATGGGAGCGGGGGGGCCCTTGAGCAGTTCTTC.

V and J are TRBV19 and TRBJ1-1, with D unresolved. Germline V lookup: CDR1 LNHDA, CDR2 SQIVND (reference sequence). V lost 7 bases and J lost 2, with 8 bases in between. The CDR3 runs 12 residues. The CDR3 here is CASTHGNTEAFF. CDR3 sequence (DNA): TGTGCCAGTACCCACGGAAACACTGAAGCTTTCTTT.

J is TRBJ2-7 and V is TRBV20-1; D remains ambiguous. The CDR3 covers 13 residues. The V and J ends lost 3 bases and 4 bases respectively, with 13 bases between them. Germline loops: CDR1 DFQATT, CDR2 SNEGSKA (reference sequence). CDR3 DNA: TGCAGTGCTAGGGGGATCCTCGGGTACGAGCAGTACTTC. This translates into CSARGILGYEQYF.

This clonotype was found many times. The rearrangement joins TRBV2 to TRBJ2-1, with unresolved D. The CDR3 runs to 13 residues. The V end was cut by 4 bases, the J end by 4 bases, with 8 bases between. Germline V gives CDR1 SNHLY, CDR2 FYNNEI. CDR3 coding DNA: TGTGCCAGCAGTGGGGGTCCGTACAATGAGCAGTTCTTC. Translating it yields CASSGGPYNEQFF. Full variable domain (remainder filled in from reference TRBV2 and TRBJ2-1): EPEVTQTPSHQVTQMGQEVILRCVPISNHLYFYWYRQILGQKVEFLVSFYNNEISEKSEIFDDQFSVERPDGSNFTLKIRSTKLEDSAMYFCASSGGPYNEQFFGPGTRLTVL.

CDR3 region: CASSPTSGRAGQETQYF. The CDR3 nucleotides read TGTGCCAGCAGCCCAACTAGCGGGAGAGCGGGTCAAGAGACCCAGTACTTC. This chain connects TRBV5-6 to TRBJ2-5; 11 nucleotides agree with TRBD2. CDR1 and CDR2 (germline): SGHDT, YYEEEE. The CDR3 is 17 amino acids. After removal of 4 bases from V and 2 bases from J, the junction contained 10 bases not matched to a gene.

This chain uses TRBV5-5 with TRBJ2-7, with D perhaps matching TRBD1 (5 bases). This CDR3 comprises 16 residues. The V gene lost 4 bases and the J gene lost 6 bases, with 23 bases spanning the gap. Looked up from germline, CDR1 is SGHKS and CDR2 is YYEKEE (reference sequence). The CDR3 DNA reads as TGTGCCAGCAGCGTAGGCAGGGCTCCGACATCCAGCGAGCAGTACTTC. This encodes CASSVGRAPTSSEQYF. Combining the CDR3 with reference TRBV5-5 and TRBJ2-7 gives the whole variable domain DAGVTQSPTHLIKTRGQQVTLRCSPISGHKSVSWYQQVLGQGPQFIFQYYEKEERGRGNFPDRFSARQFPNYSSELNVNALLLGDSALYLCASSVGRAPTSSEQYFGPGTRLTVT.

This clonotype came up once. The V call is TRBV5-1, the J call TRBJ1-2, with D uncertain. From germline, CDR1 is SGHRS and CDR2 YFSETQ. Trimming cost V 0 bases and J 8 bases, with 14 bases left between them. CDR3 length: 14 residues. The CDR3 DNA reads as TGCGCCAGCAGCTTGGGGGTCGATCCGAGCGGCTACACCTTC. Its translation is CASSLGVDPSGYTF.

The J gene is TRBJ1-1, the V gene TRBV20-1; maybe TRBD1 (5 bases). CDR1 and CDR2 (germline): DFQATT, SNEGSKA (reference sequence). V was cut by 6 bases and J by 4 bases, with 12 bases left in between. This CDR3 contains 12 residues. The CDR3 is CSAIGQGTEAFF. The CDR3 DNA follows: TGCAGTGCCATTGGGCAGGGCACTGAAGCTTTCTTT.

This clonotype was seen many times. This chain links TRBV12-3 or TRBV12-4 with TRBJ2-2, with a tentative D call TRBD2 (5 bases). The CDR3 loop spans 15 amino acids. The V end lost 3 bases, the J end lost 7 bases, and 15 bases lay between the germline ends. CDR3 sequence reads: CASSLGTGRVGELFF. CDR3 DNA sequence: TGTGCCAGCAGTTTGGGAACCGGGCGGGTCGGGGAGCTGTTTTTT.

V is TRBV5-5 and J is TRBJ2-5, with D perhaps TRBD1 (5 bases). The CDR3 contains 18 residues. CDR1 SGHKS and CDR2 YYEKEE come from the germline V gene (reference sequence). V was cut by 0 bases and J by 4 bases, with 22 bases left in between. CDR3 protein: CASSLDSRVGPLLETQYF. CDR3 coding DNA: TGTGCCAGCAGCTTGGATAGCAGGGTGGGTCCGTTACTAGAGACCCAGTACTTC.

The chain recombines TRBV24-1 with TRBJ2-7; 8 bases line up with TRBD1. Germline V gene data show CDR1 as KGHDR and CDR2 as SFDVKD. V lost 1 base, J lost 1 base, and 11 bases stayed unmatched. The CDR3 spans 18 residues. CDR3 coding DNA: TGTGCCACCAGTGATTTTTTGGGACAGGACCCCGGGTCCTACGAGCAGTACTTC. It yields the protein CATSDFLGQDPGSYEQYF.

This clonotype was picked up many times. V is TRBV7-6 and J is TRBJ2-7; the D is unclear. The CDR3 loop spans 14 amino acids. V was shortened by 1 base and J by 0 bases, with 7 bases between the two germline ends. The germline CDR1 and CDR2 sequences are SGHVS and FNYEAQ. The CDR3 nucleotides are TGTGCCAGCAGCTTAGATCTAGGCTCCTACGAGCAGTACTTC. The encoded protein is CASSLDLGSYEQYF. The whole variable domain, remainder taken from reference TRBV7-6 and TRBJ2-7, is GAGVSQSPRYKVTKRGQDVALRCDPISGHVSLYWYRQALGQGPEFLTYFNYEAQQDKSGLPNDRFSAERPEGSISTLTIQRTEQRDSAMYRCASSLDLGSYEQYFGPGTRLTVT.

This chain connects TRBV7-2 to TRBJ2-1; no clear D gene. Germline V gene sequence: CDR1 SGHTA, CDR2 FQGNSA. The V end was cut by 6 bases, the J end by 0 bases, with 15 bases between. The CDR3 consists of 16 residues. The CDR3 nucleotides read TGTGCCAGCAGGTTCGACGGGTCCAGCTCCTACAATGAGCAGTTCTTC. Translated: CASRFDGSSSYNEQFF.

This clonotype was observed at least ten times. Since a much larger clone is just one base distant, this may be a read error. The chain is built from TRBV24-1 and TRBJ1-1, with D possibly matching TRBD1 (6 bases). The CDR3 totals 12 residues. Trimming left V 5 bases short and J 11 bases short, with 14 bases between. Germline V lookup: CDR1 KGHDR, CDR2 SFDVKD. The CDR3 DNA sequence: TGTGCCACCAGTGGTTTAGGGGGTGAGGCTTTCTTT. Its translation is CATSGLGGEAFF.

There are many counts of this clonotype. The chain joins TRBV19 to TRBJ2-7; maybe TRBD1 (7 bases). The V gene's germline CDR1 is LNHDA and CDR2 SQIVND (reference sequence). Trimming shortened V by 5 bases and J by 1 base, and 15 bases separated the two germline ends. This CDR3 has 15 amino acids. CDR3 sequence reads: CASSLAQGGSYEQYF. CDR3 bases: TGTGCCAGTAGTCTGGCGCAGGGGGGTTCCTACGAGCAGTACTTC.